A single sample gave rise to the 2 T cell receptor beta chains below, sequenced in a study of tumor and adjacent non-tumor tissue in lung cancer. The library came from three nested PCR rounds adapted from ARM-PCR protocols. Each CDR3 protein gets one entry after TCRdb re-called the multiplex PCR reads with MiXCR. The table records tens of thousands of distinct CDR3 sequences, around three quarters of them present only once. RNA was extracted from bulk tissue without any cell sorting. Sequenced input: lung tumor tissue. These TCRs come from a man between 60 and 70 years old with non-small cell lung cancer.

On this clonotype: A much larger clone differs from this one at a single base, so this may be a read error. V and J are TRBV5-4 and TRBJ2-1; 10 nucleotides agree with TRBD2. The CDR3 length is 17 residues. The V segment lost 4 bases and the J segment 3 bases; nucleotides outside the gene matches: 10. Germline CDR1 and CDR2: SGHNT and YYREEE (reference sequence). Here the CDR3 reads CASSAGLALDHYNEQFF. The CDR3 bases are TGTGCCAGCAGCGCGGGACTAGCGCTTGACCACTACAATGAGCAGTTCTTC.

A word on this clonotype: The missing conserved phenylalanine or tryptophan at the end of this CDR3 makes a read error likely. V and J are TRBV14 and TRBJ1-2, with no clear D. The germline V gene encodes CDR1 SGHDN and CDR2 FVKESK. Trimming took off 4 bases at V and 5 bases at J, with 20 bases between the two ends. The CDR3 totals 16 residues. CDR3 sequence reads: CASSPTSSTSWYGYTL. The DNA for the CDR3 is TGTGCCAGCAGCCCAACATCCTCAACGTCGTGGTATGGCTACACCTTA.